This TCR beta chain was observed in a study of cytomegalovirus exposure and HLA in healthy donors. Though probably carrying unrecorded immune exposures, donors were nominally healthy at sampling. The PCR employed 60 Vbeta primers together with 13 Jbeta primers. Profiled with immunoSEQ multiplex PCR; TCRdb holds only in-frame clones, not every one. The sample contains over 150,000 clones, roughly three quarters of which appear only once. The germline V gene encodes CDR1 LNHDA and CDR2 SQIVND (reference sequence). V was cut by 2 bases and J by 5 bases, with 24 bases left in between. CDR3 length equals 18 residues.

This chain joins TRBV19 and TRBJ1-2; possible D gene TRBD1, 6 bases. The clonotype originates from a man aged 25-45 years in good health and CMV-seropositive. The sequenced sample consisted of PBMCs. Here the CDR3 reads CASSIRRQATLLKYGYTF. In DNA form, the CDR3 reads TGTGCCAGTAGTATAAGGAGACAGGCCACTTTGCTGAAATATGGCTACACCTTC. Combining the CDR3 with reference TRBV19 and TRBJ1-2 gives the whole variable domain DGGITQSPKYLFRKEGQNVTLSCEQNLNHDAMYWYRQDPGQGLRLIYYSQIVNDFQKGDIAEGYSVSREKKESFPLTVTSAQKNPTAFYLCASSIRRQATLLKYGYTFGSGTRLTVV.